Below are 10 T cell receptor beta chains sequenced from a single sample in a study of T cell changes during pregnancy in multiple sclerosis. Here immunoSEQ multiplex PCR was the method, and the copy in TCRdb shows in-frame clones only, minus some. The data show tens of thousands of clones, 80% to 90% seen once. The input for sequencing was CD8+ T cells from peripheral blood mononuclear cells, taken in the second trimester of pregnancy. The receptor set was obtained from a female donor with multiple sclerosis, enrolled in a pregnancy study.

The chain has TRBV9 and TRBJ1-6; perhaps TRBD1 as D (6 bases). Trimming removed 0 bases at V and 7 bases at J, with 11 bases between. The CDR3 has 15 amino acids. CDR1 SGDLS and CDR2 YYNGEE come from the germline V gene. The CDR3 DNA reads TGTGCCAGCAGCGTAGAGGGGGTAGTAAATTCACCCCTCCACTTT. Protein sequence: CASSVEGVVNSPLHF.

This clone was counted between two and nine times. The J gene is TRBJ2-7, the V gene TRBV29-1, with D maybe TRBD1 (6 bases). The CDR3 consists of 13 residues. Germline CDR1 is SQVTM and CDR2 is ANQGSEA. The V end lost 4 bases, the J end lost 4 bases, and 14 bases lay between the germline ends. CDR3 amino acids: CSVGSGEWYEQYF. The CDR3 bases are TGCAGCGTTGGCTCAGGGGAATGGTACGAGCAGTACTTC.

The CDR3, as DNA: TGTGCCAGCTCACCAACAGGGGGCGTCCTAGCGGGAGCCGGGTACAATGAGCAGTTCTTC. Its translation: CASSPTGGVLAGAGYNEQFF. The chain has TRBV18 and TRBJ2-1; possible D gene TRBD2, 10 bases. The CDR3 totals 20 residues. Trimming stripped 2 bases from V and 4 bases from J, with 27 bases between. Germline V lookup: CDR1 KGHSH, CDR2 LQKENI.

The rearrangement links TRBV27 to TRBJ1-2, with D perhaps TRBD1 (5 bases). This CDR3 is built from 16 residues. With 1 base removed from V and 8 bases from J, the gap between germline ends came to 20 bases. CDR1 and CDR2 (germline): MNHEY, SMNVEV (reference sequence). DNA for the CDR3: TGTGCCAGCAGTTTATGGCAGGGAAGGGGTATGAACGGCTACACCTTC. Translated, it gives CASSLWQGRGMNGYTF.

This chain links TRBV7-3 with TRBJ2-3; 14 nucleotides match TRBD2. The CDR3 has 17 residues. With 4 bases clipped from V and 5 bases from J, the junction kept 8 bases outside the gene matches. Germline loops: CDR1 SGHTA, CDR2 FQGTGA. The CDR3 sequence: CASSSAGLAGVLDTQYF. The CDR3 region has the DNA TGTGCCAGCAGCTCAGCGGGACTAGCGGGAGTCCTAGATACGCAGTATTTT.

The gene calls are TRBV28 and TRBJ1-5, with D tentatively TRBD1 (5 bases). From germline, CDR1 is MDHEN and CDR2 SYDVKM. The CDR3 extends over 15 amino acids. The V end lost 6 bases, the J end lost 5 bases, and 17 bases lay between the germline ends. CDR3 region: CASRAPGRAYQPQHF. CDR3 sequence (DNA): TGTGCCAGCAGGGCCCCCGGCAGGGCTTATCAGCCCCAGCATTTT.

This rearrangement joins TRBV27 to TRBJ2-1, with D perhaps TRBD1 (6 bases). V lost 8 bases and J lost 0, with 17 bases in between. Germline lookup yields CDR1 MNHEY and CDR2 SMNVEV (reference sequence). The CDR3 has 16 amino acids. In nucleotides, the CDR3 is TGTGCCAGCGGGCTGGGGGCGTGGGTCTCCTACAATGAGCAGTTCTTC. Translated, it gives CASGLGAWVSYNEQFF.

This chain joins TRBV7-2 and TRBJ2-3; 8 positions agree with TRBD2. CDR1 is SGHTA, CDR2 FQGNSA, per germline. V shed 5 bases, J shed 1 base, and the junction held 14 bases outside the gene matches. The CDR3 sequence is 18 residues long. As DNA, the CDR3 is TGTGCCAGCAGCCCCCGTCCACGTCGGGGGGGGCGCACAGATACGCAGTATTTT. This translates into CASSPRPRRGGRTDTQYF. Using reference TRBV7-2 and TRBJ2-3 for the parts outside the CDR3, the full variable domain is GAGVSQSPSNKVTEKGKDVELRCDPISGHTALYWYRQSLGQGLEFLIYFQGNSAPDKSGLPSDRFSAERTGGSVSTLTIQRTQQEDSAVYLCASSPRPRRGGRTDTQYFGPGTRLTVL.

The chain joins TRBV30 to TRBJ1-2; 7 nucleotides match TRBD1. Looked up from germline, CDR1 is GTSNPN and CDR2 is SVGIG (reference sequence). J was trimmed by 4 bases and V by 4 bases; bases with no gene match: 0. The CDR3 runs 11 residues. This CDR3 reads CAWTGGYGYTF. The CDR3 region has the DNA TGTGCCTGGACAGGGGGCTATGGCTACACCTTC.

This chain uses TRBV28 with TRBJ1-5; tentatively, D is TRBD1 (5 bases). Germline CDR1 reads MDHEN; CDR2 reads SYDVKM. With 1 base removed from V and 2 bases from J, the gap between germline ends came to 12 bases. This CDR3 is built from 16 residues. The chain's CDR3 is CASSLLQGGGNQPQHF. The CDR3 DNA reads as TGTGCCAGCAGTTTATTGCAAGGAGGGGGCAATCAGCCCCAGCATTTT.